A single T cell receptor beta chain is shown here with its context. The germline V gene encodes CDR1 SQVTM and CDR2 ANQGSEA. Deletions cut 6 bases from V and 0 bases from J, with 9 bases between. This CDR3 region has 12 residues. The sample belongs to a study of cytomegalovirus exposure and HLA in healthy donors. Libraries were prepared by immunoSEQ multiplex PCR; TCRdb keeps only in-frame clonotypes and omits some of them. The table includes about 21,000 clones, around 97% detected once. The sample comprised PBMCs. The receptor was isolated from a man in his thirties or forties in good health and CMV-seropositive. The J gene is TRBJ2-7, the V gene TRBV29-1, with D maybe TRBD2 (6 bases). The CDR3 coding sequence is TGCAGCGTGGGGAGGAGCTCCTACGAGCAGTACTTC. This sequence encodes CSVGRSSYEQYF.